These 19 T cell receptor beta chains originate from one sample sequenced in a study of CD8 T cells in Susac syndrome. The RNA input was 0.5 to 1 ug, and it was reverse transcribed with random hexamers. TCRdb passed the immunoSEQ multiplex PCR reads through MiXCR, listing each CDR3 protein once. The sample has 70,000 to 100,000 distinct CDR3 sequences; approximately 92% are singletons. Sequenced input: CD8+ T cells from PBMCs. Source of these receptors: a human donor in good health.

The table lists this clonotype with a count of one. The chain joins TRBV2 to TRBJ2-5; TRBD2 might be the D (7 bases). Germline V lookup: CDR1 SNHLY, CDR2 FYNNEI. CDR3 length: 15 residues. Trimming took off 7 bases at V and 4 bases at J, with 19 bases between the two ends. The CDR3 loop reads CASTPMGGQGETQYF. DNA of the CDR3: TGTGCCAGCACCCCCATGGGGGGGCAGGGAGAGACCCAGTACTTC.

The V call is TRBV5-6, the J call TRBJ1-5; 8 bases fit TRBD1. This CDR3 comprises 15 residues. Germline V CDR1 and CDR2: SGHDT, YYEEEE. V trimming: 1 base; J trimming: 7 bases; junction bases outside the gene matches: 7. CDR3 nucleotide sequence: TGTGCCAGCAGCTTGCTGGCAGGGGGCAGGCAGCCCCAGCATTTT. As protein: CASSLLAGGRQPQHF.

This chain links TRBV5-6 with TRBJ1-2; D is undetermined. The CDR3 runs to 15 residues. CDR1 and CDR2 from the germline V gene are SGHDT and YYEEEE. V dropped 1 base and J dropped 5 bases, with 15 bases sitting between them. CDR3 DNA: TGTGCCAGCAGCTTGTTTAGGCTTGAGACGTATGGCTACACCTTC. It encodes CASSLFRLETYGYTF.

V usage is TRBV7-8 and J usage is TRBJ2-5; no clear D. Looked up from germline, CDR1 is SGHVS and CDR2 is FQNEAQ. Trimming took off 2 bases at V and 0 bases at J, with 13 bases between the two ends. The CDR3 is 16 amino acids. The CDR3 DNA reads TGTGCCAGCAGCTTACCTAAGCAAGGTTACCAAGAGACCCAGTACTTC. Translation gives CASSLPKQGYQETQYF.

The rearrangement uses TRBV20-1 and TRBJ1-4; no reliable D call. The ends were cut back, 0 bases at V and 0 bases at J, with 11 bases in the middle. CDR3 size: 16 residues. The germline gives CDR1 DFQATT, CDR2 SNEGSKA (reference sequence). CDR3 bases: TGCAGTGCTAGAGATTGGGAATCCGCAACTAATGAAAAACTGTTTTTT. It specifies CSARDWESATNEKLFF.

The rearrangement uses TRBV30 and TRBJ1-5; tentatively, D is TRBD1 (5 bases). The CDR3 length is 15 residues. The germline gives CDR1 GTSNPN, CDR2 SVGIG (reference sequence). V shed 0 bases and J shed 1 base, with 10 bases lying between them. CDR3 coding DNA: TGTGCCTGGAGTGTGGCTGGGGGAAGCAATCAGCCCCAGCATTTT. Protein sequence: CAWSVAGGSNQPQHF.

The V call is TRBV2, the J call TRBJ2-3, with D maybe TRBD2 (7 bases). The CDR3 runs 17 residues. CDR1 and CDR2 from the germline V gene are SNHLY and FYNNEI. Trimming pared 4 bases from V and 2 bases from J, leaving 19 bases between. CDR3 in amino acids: CASSVRRGGDPTDTQYF. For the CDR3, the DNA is TGTGCCAGCAGTGTCAGGAGAGGGGGGGACCCCACAGATACGCAGTATTTT.

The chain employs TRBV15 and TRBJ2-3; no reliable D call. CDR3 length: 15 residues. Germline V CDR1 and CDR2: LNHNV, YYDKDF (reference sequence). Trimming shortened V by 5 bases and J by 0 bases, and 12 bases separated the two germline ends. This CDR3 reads CATSSRTESTDTQYF. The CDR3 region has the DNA TGTGCCACCAGCTCCCGGACGGAGAGCACAGATACGCAGTATTTT.

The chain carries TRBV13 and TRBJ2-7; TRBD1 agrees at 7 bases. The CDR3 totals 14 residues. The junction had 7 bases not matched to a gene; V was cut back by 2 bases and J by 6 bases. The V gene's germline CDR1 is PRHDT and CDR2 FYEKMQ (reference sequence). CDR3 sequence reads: CASSLIGGGFEQYF. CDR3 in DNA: TGTGCCAGCAGCTTAATAGGGGGCGGTTTCGAGCAGTACTTC. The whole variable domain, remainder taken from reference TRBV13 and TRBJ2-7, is AAGVIQSPRHLIKEKRETATLKCYPIPRHDTVYWYQQGPGQDPQFLISFYEKMQSDKGSIPDRFSAQQFSDYHSELNMSSLELGDSALYFCASSLIGGGFEQYFGPGTRLTVT.

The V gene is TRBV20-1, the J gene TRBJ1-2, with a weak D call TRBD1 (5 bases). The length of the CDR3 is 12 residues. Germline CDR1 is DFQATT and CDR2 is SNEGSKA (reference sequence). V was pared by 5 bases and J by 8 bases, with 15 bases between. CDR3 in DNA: TGCAGTGCTGAGCCCCCTTGGGGGGGCTACACCTTC. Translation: CSAEPPWGGYTF.

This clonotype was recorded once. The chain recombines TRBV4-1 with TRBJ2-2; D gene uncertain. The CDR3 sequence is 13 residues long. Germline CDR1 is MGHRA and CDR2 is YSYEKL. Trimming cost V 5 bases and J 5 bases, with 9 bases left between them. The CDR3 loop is CASSTKWTGELFF. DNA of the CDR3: TGCGCCAGCAGCACAAAATGGACCGGGGAGCTGTTTTTT.

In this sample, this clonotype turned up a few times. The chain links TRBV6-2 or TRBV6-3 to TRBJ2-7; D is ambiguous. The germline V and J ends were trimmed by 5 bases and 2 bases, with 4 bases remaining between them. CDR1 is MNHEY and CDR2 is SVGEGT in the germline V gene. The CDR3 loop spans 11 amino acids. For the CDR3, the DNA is TGTGCCAGCAGTGAGGCCTACGAGCAGTACTTC. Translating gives CASSEAYEQYF.

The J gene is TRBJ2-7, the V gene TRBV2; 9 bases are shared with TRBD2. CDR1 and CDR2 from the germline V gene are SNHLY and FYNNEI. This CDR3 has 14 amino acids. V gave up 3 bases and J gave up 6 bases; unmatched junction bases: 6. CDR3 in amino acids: CASSDAGGIVEQYF. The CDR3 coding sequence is TGTGCCAGCAGTGACGCGGGGGGGATTGTCGAGCAGTACTTC.

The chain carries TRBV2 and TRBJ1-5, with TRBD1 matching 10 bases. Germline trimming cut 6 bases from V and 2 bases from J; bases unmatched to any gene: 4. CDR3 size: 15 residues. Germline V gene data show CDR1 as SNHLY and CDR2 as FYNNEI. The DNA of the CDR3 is TGTGCCAGCAGACGGGACAGGGGACGCAATCAGCCCCAGCATTTT. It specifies CASRRDRGRNQPQHF.

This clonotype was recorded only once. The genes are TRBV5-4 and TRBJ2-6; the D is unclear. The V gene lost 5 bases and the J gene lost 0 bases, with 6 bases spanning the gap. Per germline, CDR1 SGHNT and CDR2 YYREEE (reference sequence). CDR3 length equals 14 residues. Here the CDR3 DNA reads TGTGCCAGCAGGCACAGCTCTGGGGCCAACGTCCTGACTTTC. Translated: CASRHSSGANVLTF.

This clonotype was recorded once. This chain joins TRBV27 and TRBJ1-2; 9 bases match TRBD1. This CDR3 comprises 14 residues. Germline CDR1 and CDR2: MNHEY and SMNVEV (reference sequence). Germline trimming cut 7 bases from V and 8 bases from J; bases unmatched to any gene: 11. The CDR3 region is CASNPARQGGGYTF. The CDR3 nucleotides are TGTGCCAGCAACCCCGCCAGACAGGGGGGCGGCTACACCTTC.

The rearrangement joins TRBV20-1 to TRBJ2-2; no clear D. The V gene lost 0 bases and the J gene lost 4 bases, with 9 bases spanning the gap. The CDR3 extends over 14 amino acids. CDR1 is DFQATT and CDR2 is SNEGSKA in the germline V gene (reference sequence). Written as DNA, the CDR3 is TGCAGTGCTAGAGATACAGACCTCACCGGGGAGCTGTTTTTT. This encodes CSARDTDLTGELFF.

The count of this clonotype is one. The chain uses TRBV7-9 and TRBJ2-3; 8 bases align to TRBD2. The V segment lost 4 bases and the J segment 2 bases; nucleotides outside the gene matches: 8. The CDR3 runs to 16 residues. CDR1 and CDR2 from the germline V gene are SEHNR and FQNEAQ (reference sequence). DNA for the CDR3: TGTGCCAGCAGCTCAACAACGGGGGGGTACACAGATACGCAGTATTTT. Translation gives CASSSTTGGYTDTQYF.

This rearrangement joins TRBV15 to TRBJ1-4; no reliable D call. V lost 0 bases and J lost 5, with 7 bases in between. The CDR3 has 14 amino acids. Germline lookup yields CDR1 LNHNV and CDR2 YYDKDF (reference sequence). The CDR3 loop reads CATSRDSANEKLFF. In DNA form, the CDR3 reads TGTGCCACCAGCAGAGATTCTGCAAATGAAAAACTGTTTTTT.